A selection of T cell receptor beta chains follows, all from one sample in a study of somatic mutations in cytotoxic T cells in rheumatoid arthritis. Produced via immunoSEQ multiplex PCR; TCRdb's table is partial and in-frame only. Of 30,000 to 45,000 clones listed, less than 85% were seen once; the top ten hold roughly 3.2%. Sequences were obtained from CD8+ T cells sorted from blood. The receptor source for this set is a man aged 40-50 years in good health. Both conserved end residues are part of each CDR3. D genes are given only for firm matches. Clone size is shown for a subset of rows, as once, few, many or a class of expanded clone.

d_call	clone_size	v_call	j_call	cdr3_aa	cdr3_nt
TRBD1	NA	TRBV19	TRBJ2-7	CASANRGPTYEQYF	TGTGCCAGTGCGAACAGGGGGCCCACCTACGAGCAGTACTTC
NA	NA	TRBV7-8	TRBJ1-5	CASSQVRGQPQHF	TGTGCCAGCAGCCAAGTAAGGGGTCAGCCCCAGCATTTT
TRBD2	NA	TRBV6-1	TRBJ2-1	CASSEIPGRAYNEQFF	TGTGCCAGCAGTGAAATCCCGGGGAGGGCTTACAATGAGCAGTTCTTC
TRBD2	NA	TRBV4-1	TRBJ2-2	CASSDRTSGSLGNGELFF	TGCGCCAGCAGCGATCGGACTAGCGGGAGTCTCGGTAACGGGGAGCTGTTTTTT
TRBD1	few	TRBV19	TRBJ1-2	CASSPVTGNYGYTF	TGTGCCAGTAGTCCTGTGACAGGGAACTATGGCTACACCTTC
NA	NA	TRBV19	TRBJ2-2	CASRGTTGELFF	TGTGCCAGTCGGGGAACCACCGGGGAGCTGTTTTTT
NA	NA	TRBV9	TRBJ2-1	CASSVSSHEQFF	TGTGCCAGCAGCGTGAGTAGCCATGAGCAGTTCTTC
NA	NA	TRBV7-8	TRBJ2-7	CASSLAPFSSYEQYF	TGTGCCAGCAGCTTAGCGCCTTTTAGCTCCTACGAGCAGTACTTC
TRBD2	NA	TRBV30	TRBJ2-2	CAWSVLGLAGGHTGELFF	TGTGCCTGGAGTGTACTGGGTCTAGCGGGAGGTCACACCGGGGAGCTGTTTTTT
NA	NA	TRBV11-3	TRBJ1-2	CASSPLPGAHGYTF	TGTGCCAGCAGCCCCCTCCCGGGGGCTCATGGCTACACCTTC
TRBD1	once	TRBV23-1	TRBJ2-7	CASSRPGGCEQYF	TGCGCCAGCAGCCGCCCAGGGGGCTGCGAGCAGTACTTC
TRBD1	NA	TRBV28	TRBJ1-5	CASSNRDRPPNQPQHF	TGTGCCAGCAGTAACCGGGACAGACCCCCAAATCAGCCCCAGCATTTT
TRBD2	NA	TRBV28	TRBJ2-3	CASSPLRGSTDTQYF	TGTGCCAGCAGCCCCCTGCGGGGGAGCACAGATACGCAGTATTTT
TRBD1	NA	TRBV27	TRBJ2-1	CASSRRTGAAYNEQFF	TGTGCCAGCAGTCGTCGGACAGGGGCCGCCTACAATGAGCAGTTCTTC
TRBD2	NA	TRBV7-8	TRBJ2-5	CALQSGRERETQYF	TGTGCTTTGCAGAGCGGGAGGGAGAGGGAGACCCAGTACTTC
TRBD2	once	TRBV14	TRBJ2-3	CASSQEGSLAGGPDTQYF	TGTGCCAGCAGCCAAGAAGGAAGCCTAGCGGGAGGGCCAGATACGCAGTATTTT
NA	NA	TRBV19	TRBJ1-2	CASHSGGRGYTF	TGTGCCAGTCACAGCGGGGGGAGAGGCTACACCTTC
NA	NA	TRBV5-1	TRBJ2-7	CASSLSREASYEQYF	TGCGCCAGCAGCTTGAGCAGGGAGGCTTCCTACGAGCAGTACTTC
NA	NA	TRBV15	TRBJ2-7	CATSREGQLYEQYF	TGTGCCACCAGCAGAGAGGGGCAGTTATACGAGCAGTACTTC
NA	NA	TRBV5-6	TRBJ2-2	CASTLAGSGTGELFF	TGTGCCAGCACCCTCGCCGGCTCCGGCACCGGGGAGCTGTTTTTT
TRBD2	NA	TRBV25-1	TRBJ2-1	CASSWTSGRNEQFF	TGTGCCAGCAGTTGGACTAGTGGGAGGAATGAGCAGTTCTTC
TRBD1	NA	TRBV27	TRBJ2-1	CASSLTDRVGYNEQFF	TGTGCCAGCAGTTTAACCGACAGGGTCGGTTACAATGAGCAGTTCTTC
NA	NA	TRBV27	TRBJ1-2	CASSWSGRAGYTF	TGTGCCAGCAGTTGGAGCGGGCGAGCGGGCTACACCTTC
TRBD1	NA	TRBV11-2	TRBJ2-2	CASSPGQGYTGELFF	TGTGCCAGCAGCCCGGGACAGGGTTACACCGGGGAGCTGTTTTTT
TRBD2	NA	TRBV11-1	TRBJ2-1	CASSSPGLAGNNEQFF	TGTGCCAGCAGCTCGCCGGGACTAGCGGGAAATAATGAGCAGTTCTTC
TRBD1	NA	TRBV27	TRBJ1-5	CASSFGTGGNQPQHF	TGTGCCAGCAGTTTTGGGACAGGGGGAAATCAGCCCCAGCATTTT
TRBD1	NA	TRBV11-3	TRBJ1-1	CASSLKAAGTGIGDTEAFF	TGTGCCAGCAGCTTGAAAGCCGCCGGGACAGGGATCGGTGACACTGAAGCTTTCTTT
NA	NA	TRBV6-5	TRBJ2-7	CASSYSIGSYEQYF	TGTGCCAGCAGTTACTCTATCGGCAGCTACGAGCAGTACTTC
NA	NA	TRBV28	TRBJ1-2	CASSQTGVSYGYTF	TGTGCCAGCAGTCAGACCGGAGTAAGCTATGGCTACACCTTC
NA	NA	TRBV28	TRBJ1-2	CASTPLGGKELYGYTF	TGTGCCAGCACCCCCCTTGGGGGAAAAGAACTCTATGGCTACACCTTC
NA	NA	TRBV9	TRBJ2-6	CASSVWPHGTGANVLTF	TGTGCCAGCAGCGTATGGCCCCATGGTACTGGGGCCAACGTCCTGACTTTC
NA	NA	TRBV30	TRBJ1-1	CAWTLTGGRTEAFF	TGTGCCTGGACCTTGACGGGGGGTAGGACTGAAGCTTTCTTT
NA	NA	TRBV27	TRBJ2-1	CASSLGQGLYNEQFF	TGTGCCAGCAGTTTAGGGCAGGGGCTATACAATGAGCAGTTCTTC
TRBD1	NA	TRBV9	TRBJ1-4	CASSVGGQGGLTNEKLFF	TGTGCCAGCAGCGTGGGGGGACAGGGAGGGCTGACTAATGAAAAACTGTTTTTT
NA	NA	TRBV19	TRBJ2-7	CASSKRLVDYEQYF	TGTGCCAGTAGTAAAAGACTAGTGGACTACGAGCAGTACTTC
NA	NA	TRBV27	TRBJ1-2	CASSLSGGYGYTF	TGTGCCAGCAGTTTATCAGGGGGCTATGGCTACACCTTC
TRBD1	NA	TRBV29-1	TRBJ2-7	CSALDRGSSYEQYF	TGCAGCGCCCTCGACAGGGGTTCATCCTACGAGCAGTACTTC
TRBD2	medium-sized	TRBV4-3	TRBJ2-7	CASSQEGPAGSSYEQYF	TGCGCCAGCAGCCAAGAGGGCCCAGCGGGATCCTCCTACGAGCAGTACTTC
NA	few	TRBV7-9	TRBJ1-3	CASNLHPKDSGNTIYF	TGTGCCAGCAACCTACACCCCAAAGACTCTGGAAACACCATATATTTT
NA	few	TRBV28	TRBJ1-1	CASSSGLMNTEAFF	TGTGCCAGCAGTTCGGGACTTATGAACACTGAAGCTTTCTTT
TRBD2	NA	TRBV13	TRBJ2-1	CASSLGLAGDNEQFF	TGTGCCAGCAGCTTAGGTCTAGCGGGTGACAATGAGCAGTTCTTC
TRBD2	NA	TRBV7-6	TRBJ2-1	CASSLGLAGGPGGNEQFF	TGTGCCAGCAGCTTGGGGCTAGCGGGAGGGCCAGGTGGAAATGAGCAGTTCTTC
NA	NA	TRBV28	TRBJ2-1	CASSPGPSSYNEQFF	TGTGCCAGCAGTCCGGGCCCTAGCTCCTACAATGAGCAGTTCTTC
TRBD1	once	TRBV7-8	TRBJ2-1	CASSAGTELNEQFF	TGTGCCAGCAGCGCCGGGACAGAACTCAATGAGCAGTTCTTC
NA	NA	TRBV28	TRBJ1-2	CASSYRDGYTF	TGTGCCAGCAGTTACAGGGACGGCTACACCTTC
NA	NA	TRBV13	TRBJ2-7	CASSLLPGNEQYF	TGTGCCAGCAGCTTACTACCGGGAAACGAGCAGTACTTC
NA	NA	TRBV9	TRBJ2-3	CASSGKRAAGLDTQYF	TGTGCCAGCAGCGGAAAGCGAGCAGCGGGCCTAGATACGCAGTATTTT
TRBD2	NA	TRBV7-3	TRBJ2-1	CASSNTSGRARNEQFF	TGTGCCAGCAGCAACACTAGCGGGAGGGCCAGGAATGAGCAGTTCTTC
NA	NA	TRBV7-6	TRBJ2-7	CASSLARGYYEQYF	TGTGCCAGCAGCTTAGCCAGGGGATACTACGAGCAGTACTTC
NA	NA	TRBV5-4	TRBJ2-3	CASSKRGMSTDTQYF	TGTGCCAGCTCCAAAAGGGGGATGAGCACAGATACGCAGTATTTT
TRBD1	NA	TRBV27	TRBJ2-5	CASSLRDSLLETQYF	TGTGCCAGCAGTCTTAGGGACAGTTTGTTGGAGACCCAGTACTTC
NA	NA	TRBV9	TRBJ2-7	CASSVGGTAYEQYF	TGTGCCAGCAGCGTAGGTGGTACTGCCTACGAGCAGTACTTC
NA	NA	TRBV11-3	TRBJ2-3	CASSLAAGGLSTDTQYF	TGTGCCAGCAGCCTCGCGGCAGGCGGGTTGAGCACAGATACGCAGTATTTT
NA	NA	TRBV29-1	TRBJ1-2	CSTRRPDVYGYTF	TGCAGCACCCGAAGGCCTGATGTCTATGGCTACACCTTC
TRBD1	NA	TRBV27	TRBJ1-5	CASSWKGAGGSNQPQHF	TGTGCCAGCAGTTGGAAGGGGGCGGGAGGTAGCAATCAGCCCCAGCATTTT
TRBD2	NA	TRBV7-9	TRBJ2-2	CASSRAGGGNTGELFF	TGTGCCAGCAGCCGGGCTGGCGGGGGGAACACCGGGGAGCTGTTTTTT
NA	NA	TRBV29-1	TRBJ2-2	CSVVFNTGELFF	TGCAGCGTTGTCTTTAACACCGGGGAGCTGTTTTTT
NA	NA	TRBV6-6	TRBJ2-1	CASSADSYNEQFF	TGTGCCAGCAGTGCCGACAGCTACAATGAGCAGTTCTTC
NA	NA	TRBV29-1	TRBJ2-1	CSVEDLAGDPGDEQFF	TGCAGCGTTGAAGACCTGGCTGGCGACCCGGGGGATGAGCAGTTCTTC
NA	NA	TRBV7-2	TRBJ2-1	CASSLADVYNEQFF	TGTGCCAGCAGCTTAGCCGACGTTTACAATGAGCAGTTCTTC